Listed here are 19 T cell receptor beta chains from one sample, sequenced in a study of neurological immune-mediated disorders (dated by TCRdb to the late 2010s). Receptor libraries were prepared by 5' RACE. The data were produced on an Illumina HiSeq 2500. TCRdb passed the public sequencing reads through fastp at Q25 and MiXCR, retaining productive beta sequences. Entries that share a CDR3 protein sequence are merged under the most common genes and DNA. This sample has 55,000 to 70,000 distinct CDR3 sequences in its table, and around 5% of those were observed once. About 3.2% of the sample goes to the ten largest clones. The sequenced sample consisted of PBMCs. The receptors were gathered from a woman in her fifties or sixties with multiple sclerosis.

This clonotype was seen at least ten times. V and J are TRBV6-2 or TRBV6-3 and TRBJ2-3, with 7 bases identical to TRBD2. The ends lost 7 bases at V and 6 bases at J; junction bases unmatched: 10. The CDR3 is 14 amino acids. Germline CDR1 MNHEY, CDR2 SVGEGT. This CDR3 reads CASTGSGGSDTQYF. CDR3 coding DNA: TGTGCCAGCACTGGATCGGGGGGATCCGATACGCAGTATTTT.

At least ten counts were recorded for this clonotype. The chain couples TRBV7-6 to TRBJ1-2, with D perhaps matching TRBD1 (6 bases). Deletions cut 5 bases from V and 6 bases from J, with 10 bases between. Per the germline V gene, CDR1 is SGHVS and CDR2 is FNYEAQ. This CDR3 has 12 amino acids. CDR3 in amino acids: CASSRTENGYTF. The CDR3 bases are TGTGCCAGCAGCAGGACAGAAAATGGCTACACCTTC.

This chain uses TRBV29-1 with TRBJ1-2; perhaps TRBD1 as D (6 bases). The CDR3 has 15 amino acids. Germline CDR1 SQVTM, CDR2 ANQGSEA. V was pared by 2 bases and J by 1 base, with 14 bases between. CDR3 in amino acids: CSVEPYREGNYGYTF. The CDR3 nucleotides are TGCAGCGTTGAACCGTACAGGGAGGGTAACTATGGCTACACCTTC.

This clonotype was recorded many times. The chain uses TRBV7-9 and TRBJ2-6; D may be TRBD1 (6 bases). CDR1 and CDR2 from the germline V gene are SEHNR and FQNEAQ (reference sequence). V dropped 3 bases and J dropped 2 bases, with 11 bases sitting between them. CDR3 length: 16 residues. The CDR3 sequence: CASSFRGSAGANVLTF. CDR3 in DNA: TGTGCCAGCAGCTTCAGGGGATCCGCTGGGGCCAACGTCCTGACTTTC.

This clonotype occurred many times. V usage is TRBV2 and J usage is TRBJ2-1; D possibly corresponds to TRBD1 (5 bases). Trimming shortened V by 6 bases and J by 4 bases, and 16 bases separated the two germline ends. This CDR3 contains 15 residues. CDR1 and CDR2 (germline): SNHLY, FYNNEI. This CDR3 reads CASRDIGNRYNEQFF. The DNA of the CDR3 is TGTGCCAGCAGGGACATCGGAAACAGATACAATGAGCAGTTCTTC.

This clonotype was counted many times. The chain joins TRBV6-4 to TRBJ2-1, with TRBD2 matching over 7 bases. V lost 4 bases, J lost 5 bases, and 5 bases stayed unmatched. The CDR3 runs to 14 residues. Germline lookup yields CDR1 MRHNA and CDR2 SNTAGT. Written as DNA, the CDR3 is TGTGCCAGCAGTGGTGGGGGGGACCACAATGAGCAGTTCTTC. It encodes CASSGGGDHNEQFF.

This clonotype came up many times. The V call is TRBV7-2, the J call TRBJ2-1, with D uncertain. The V and J ends lost 5 bases and 7 bases respectively, with 9 bases between them. The CDR3 loop spans 12 amino acids. The germline gives CDR1 SGHTA, CDR2 FQGNSA. Here the CDR3 reads CASSAERNEQFF. The CDR3 DNA sequence: TGTGCCAGCAGCGCCGAGAGAAATGAGCAGTTCTTC. The full variable domain, its missing parts supplied by reference TRBV7-2 and TRBJ2-1, is GAGVSQSPSNKVTEKGKDVELRCDPISGHTALYWYRQSLGQGLEFLIYFQGNSAPDKSGLPSDRFSAERTGGSVSTLTIQRTQQEDSAVYLCASSAERNEQFFGPGTRLTVL.

This clonotype has a count of ten or more. The chain uses TRBV20-1 and TRBJ1-4; no firm D call. The V end lost 3 bases, the J end lost 6 bases, and 14 bases lay between the germline ends. CDR3 length: 14 amino acids. Germline V gives CDR1 DFQATT, CDR2 SNEGSKA (reference sequence). The CDR3 spells CSARDVGLDEKLFF. The CDR3 DNA reads TGCAGTGCTAGGGACGTCGGGCTCGATGAAAAACTGTTTTTT.

This clonotype has a single count. Being one base from a much bigger clone, this may be a read error. The chain employs TRBV20-1 and TRBJ1-2, with 8 positions matching TRBD1. The V gene's germline CDR1 is DFQATT and CDR2 SNEGSKA (reference sequence). This CDR3 contains 13 residues. The DNA of the CDR3 is TGCAGTACTAGAGTTCGGACAGGGTATGGCTACACCTTC. This translates into CSTRVRTGYGYTF.

The table lists this clonotype with many counts. This chain connects TRBV29-1 to TRBJ2-5; D ambiguous. CDR3 length: 10 amino acids. V dropped 7 bases and J dropped 4 bases, with 7 bases sitting between them. Germline CDR1 is SQVTM and CDR2 is ANQGSEA. The DNA of the CDR3 is TGCAGCGCGGCAAGAGAGACCCAGTACTTC. Its protein product is CSAARETQYF.

This clonotype was detected ten times or more. The chain employs TRBV7-8 and TRBJ2-6; D is unresolved. Per germline, CDR1 SGHVS and CDR2 FQNEAQ. With 5 bases removed from V and 1 base from J, the gap between germline ends came to 12 bases. The CDR3 contains 16 residues. The CDR3 here is CASSRVVQSGANVLTF. In DNA form, the CDR3 reads TGTGCCAGCAGCCGGGTCGTACAATCTGGGGCCAACGTCCTGACTTTC. The variable domain in full, completed from reference TRBV7-8 and TRBJ2-6, reads GAGVSQSPRYKVAKRGQDVALRCDPISGHVSLFWYQQALGQGPEFLTYFQNEAQLDKSGLPSDRFFAERPEGSVSTLKIQRTQQEDSAVYLCASSRVVQSGANVLTFGAGSRLTVL.

Comment on this clonotype: A much larger clone lies one base from this, so it may be a read error. The chain is built from TRBV28 and TRBJ2-7, with D maybe TRBD1 (5 bases). The germline V gene encodes CDR1 MDHEN and CDR2 SYDVKM. There are 13 residues in the CDR3. In DNA form, the CDR3 reads TGTGTCAGCAGTGGCCCCCCCACAGGAGAACAGTACTTC. Its protein is CVSSGPPTGEQYF.

A word on this clonotype: At one end the junction does not follow the germline gene, possibly because of a read error. CDR3 sequence (DNA): TGTGCCAGTGTAATGGGACAGGGTGGCAATCAGCCCCAGAATTTT. This encodes CASVMGQGGNQPQNF. V usage is TRBV19 and J usage is TRBJ1-5, with 9 bases fitting TRBD1. The V gene's germline CDR1 is LNHDA and CDR2 SQIVND (reference sequence). CDR3 length: 15 amino acids.

This chain links TRBV15 with TRBJ2-3; no firm D call. This CDR3 is 16 amino acids long. V dropped 3 bases and J dropped 1 base, with 14 bases sitting between them. Germline V gene data show CDR1 as LNHNV and CDR2 as YYDKDF (reference sequence). The CDR3 here is CATSSSTPKGTDTQYF. For the CDR3, the DNA is TGTGCCACCAGCAGCTCGACTCCTAAGGGCACAGATACGCAGTATTTT.

This clonotype was counted many times. The chain recombines TRBV9 with TRBJ2-3; 12 bases match TRBD1. CDR1 SGDLS and CDR2 YYNGEE come from the germline V gene. The CDR3 has 17 amino acids. The junction had 6 bases not matched to a gene; V was cut back by 4 bases and J by 0 bases. The CDR3 DNA reads TGTGCCAGCAGCACGGGACAGGGGGCGCGCAGCACAGATACGCAGTATTTT. This sequence encodes CASSTGQGARSTDTQYF.

In regard to this clonotype: At one boundary the junction diverges from the germline segment, which might be a read error. The gene calls are TRBV7-3 and TRBJ1-5; D may be TRBD1 (5 bases). Germline CDR1 SGHTA, CDR2 FQGTGA. CDR3 length: 15 amino acids. As DNA, the CDR3 is TGTGCCAGCAGCGTCTGTGACAGTAGCAATCAGCCCCAGAATTTT. Protein: CASSVCDSSNQPQNF.

In this sample, this clonotype turned up many times. This chain connects TRBV4-3 to TRBJ2-5; 13 bases match TRBD2. In germline, CDR1 is LGHNA, CDR2 YSLEER. V dropped 5 bases and J dropped 2; count of bases not matched to a gene: 11. The CDR3 has 18 residues. CDR3 DNA sequence: TGCGCCAGCAGCTCCCGACTAGCGGGGGGCCTAATTCAAGAGACCCAGTACTTC. This translates into CASSSRLAGGLIQETQYF.

The table lists this clonotype with many counts. This chain joins TRBV21-1 and TRBJ1-5. TRBV21-1 is marked as a pseudogene. The CDR3 has 15 residues. CDR3 in DNA: TGTGCCAGCAGCAAAGTGATCCGGCCAGAGACGCCCCAGCATTTT. This translates into CASSKVIRPETPQHF.

This clonotype showed up many times. This chain uses TRBV7-9 with TRBJ1-6; the D is unclear. The CDR3 has 15 residues. CDR1 is SEHNR and CDR2 is FQNEAQ in the germline V gene (reference sequence). The V end was cut by 4 bases, the J end by 7 bases, with 14 bases between. CDR3 amino acids: CASSSPRAENSPLHF. The CDR3 DNA follows: TGTGCCAGCAGCTCACCCCGGGCGGAGAATTCACCCCTCCACTTT. Variable domain in full (rest from reference TRBV7-9 and TRBJ1-6): DTGVSQNPRHKITKRGQNVTFRCDPISEHNRLYWYRQTLGQGPEFLTYFQNEAQLEKSRLLSDRFSAERPKGSFSTLEIQRTEQGDSAMYLCASSSPRAENSPLHFGNGTRLTVT.